Listed below are T cell receptor beta chains from one sample, sequenced in a study of immune heterogeneity within non-small cell lung tumors. TCRdb re-called the multiplex PCR reads through MiXCR, storing one row per CDR3 protein. The sample carries fewer than 5,500 distinct CDR3 sequences, 33% recorded once. The sample consisted of lung tumor tissue. Receptor source: a woman between 50 and 59 years old with non-small cell lung cancer. The CDR3 runs from the conserved cysteine through the conserved F or W. The order of the fields is V gene, D gene, J gene, clone size, CDR3 protein, CDR3 DNA. D genes are given only for firm matches. Clone size is stated in some rows and not others, as once, few, many or a class when expanded.

>TRBV10-3|TRBD1|TRBJ2-7|-
CAISPQGPNEQYF
TGTGCCATCAGTCCACAGGGGCCCAACGAGCAGTACTTC
>TRBV14|-|TRBJ1-2|medium-sized
CASSLMSYGYTF
TGTGCCAGCAGCCTCATGAGCTATGGCTACACCTTC
>TRBV5-1|-|TRBJ1-1|medium-sized
CASSTATENTEAFF
TGCGCCAGCAGCACCGCGACAGAGAACACTGAAGCTTTCTTT
>TRBV11-3|-|TRBJ1-4|medium-sized
CASSANEKLFF
TGTGCCAGCAGCGCTAATGAAAAACTGTTTTTT
>TRBV28|-|TRBJ1-5|medium-sized
CASSFRQPQHF
TGTGCCAGCAGTTTCCGGCAGCCCCAGCATTTT
>TRBV3-1|TRBD1|TRBJ2-2|medium-sized
CASSRQGTGELFF
TGTGCCAGCAGCAGACAGGGAACCGGGGAGCTGTTTTTT
>TRBV19|TRBD1|TRBJ1-5|-
CASSSLTGGRQPQHF
TGTGCCAGTAGTAGTCTGACAGGGGGTCGTCAGCCCCAGCATTTT
>TRBV28|-|TRBJ2-4|-
CASSFLRNLAKNIQYF
TGTGCCAGCAGTTTTCTAAGGAATCTAGCCAAAAACATTCAGTACTTC
>TRBV10-3|TRBD1|TRBJ1-2|-
CAISTMTGVDGYTF
TGTGCCATCAGTACTATGACAGGGGTCGATGGCTACACCTTC
>TRBV27|TRBD2|TRBJ2-1|large
CASSLSRGGLNEQFF
TGTGCCAGCAGTTTATCAAGGGGAGGGCTCAATGAGCAGTTCTTC
>TRBV18|-|TRBJ1-4|-
CASSASNQKLFF
TGTGCCAGCTCCGCGAGTAATCAAAAACTGTTTTTT
>TRBV6-1|-|TRBJ2-1|medium-sized
CASTTLAFGEQFF
TGTGCCAGCACGACCCTAGCCTTCGGCGAGCAGTTCTTC
>TRBV2|-|TRBJ1-3|once
CASRYSTGTTATGNTIYF
TGTGCCAGCAGGTACTCTACCGGGACAACAGCTACTGGAAACACCATATATTTT
>TRBV10-3|TRBD1|TRBJ2-7|medium-sized
CAINPGQGYEQYF
TGTGCCATCAATCCGGGACAGGGCTACGAGCAGTACTTC
>TRBV6-1|-|TRBJ1-1|few
CASSRQNTEAFF
TGTGCCAGCTCACGTCAGAACACTGAAGCTTTCTTT
>TRBV12-3/TRBV12-4|-|TRBJ1-1|-
CASSLVFLGEAFF
TGTGCCAGCAGTTTAGTATTTTTAGGCGAAGCTTTCTTT
>TRBV6-1|TRBD2|TRBJ2-2|medium-sized
CASSFTDGRAGELFF
TGTGCCAGCAGTTTCACCGACGGGAGGGCCGGGGAGCTGTTTTTT
>TRBV20-1|-|TRBJ1-2|medium-sized
CSADGRGNYGYTF
TGCAGTGCTGATGGACGGGGAAACTATGGCTACACCTTC
>TRBV28|-|TRBJ1-2|medium-sized
CASSPGNYGYTF
TGTGCCAGCAGTCCCGGGAACTATGGCTACACCTTC
>TRBV6-1|TRBD2|TRBJ2-1|few
CASRSLAGGPSEQFF
TGTGCCAGCAGGTCCCTAGCGGGAGGGCCATCTGAGCAGTTCTTC
>TRBV18|-|TRBJ2-7|medium-sized
CASSPIGRSFNEQYF
TGTGCCAGCTCACCAATCGGTCGATCGTTCAACGAGCAGTACTTC
>TRBV13|-|TRBJ1-1|medium-sized
CASSFDASGAGNTEAFF
TGTGCCAGCAGCTTCGACGCATCTGGGGCGGGGAACACTGAAGCTTTCTTT
>TRBV20-1|-|TRBJ2-3|few
CSGTEGTDTQYF
TGCAGTGGGACTGAGGGTACAGATACGCAGTATTTT
>TRBV20-1|TRBD1|TRBJ2-3|few
CSATRDRGHGDTQYF
TGCAGTGCTACACGGGACAGGGGTCATGGGGATACGCAGTATTTT
>TRBV29-1|TRBD2|TRBJ2-1|medium-sized
CSVEDREVYNEQFF
TGCAGCGTTGAAGATCGGGAGGTCTACAATGAGCAGTTCTTC
>TRBV5-1|TRBD1|TRBJ1-1|medium-sized
CASSPRTGVTEAFF
TGCGCCAGCAGCCCCCGGACAGGGGTCACTGAAGCTTTCTTT
>TRBV7-9|-|TRBJ2-1|few
CASILSGGNEQFF
TGTGCCAGCATCCTATCCGGGGGCAATGAGCAGTTCTTC
>TRBV4-1|-|TRBJ1-1|medium-sized
CASSQQGTGGNTEAFF
TGCGCCAGCAGCCAACAAGGAACGGGGGGGAACACTGAAGCTTTCTTT
>TRBV20-1|-|TRBJ2-3|few
CSAPGHPNPDTQYF
TGCAGTGCCCCGGGACACCCTAACCCAGATACGCAGTATTTT
>TRBV6-1|TRBD1|TRBJ2-1|medium-sized
CASTDQGAGNEQFF
TGTGCCAGCACAGACCAGGGGGCCGGGAATGAGCAGTTCTTC
>TRBV2|-|TRBJ1-2|-
CASSKTGFSTF
TGTGCCAGCAGTAAAACAGGGTTCTCCACCTTC
>TRBV9|-|TRBJ1-1|-
CASSVEGEGTEAFF
TGTGCCAGCAGCGTAGAGGGGGAAGGCACTGAAGCTTTCTTT
>TRBV29-1|-|TRBJ2-5|-
CSVVALPGQETQYF
TGCAGCGTTGTAGCCCTCCCGGGCCAAGAGACCCAGTACTTC
>TRBV20-1|TRBD2|TRBJ2-7|medium-sized
CSAFRTSGRGLYF
TGCAGTGCTTTTCGGACTAGCGGGAGGGGCCTCTACTTC
>TRBV7-9|-|TRBJ2-1|medium-sized
CASSFGAAYNEQFF
TGTGCCAGCAGCTTCGGAGCGGCCTACAATGAGCAGTTCTTC
>TRBV20-1|-|TRBJ1-4|medium-sized
CSAQKGDEKLFF
TGCAGTGCTCAGAAAGGGGATGAAAAACTGTTTTTT
>TRBV10-3|TRBD2|TRBJ2-3|few
CAISEPGAGVTDTQYF
TGTGCCATCAGTGAACCCGGGGCGGGAGTTACAGATACGCAGTATTTT
>TRBV2|-|TRBJ2-7|medium-sized
CASSGWLAKDEQYF
TGTGCCAGCAGTGGATGGCTAGCGAAGGACGAGCAGTACTTC
>TRBV9|-|TRBJ2-3|medium-sized
CASSVAKGLTDTQYF
TGTGCCAGCAGCGTAGCTAAAGGTTTAACAGATACGCAGTATTTT
>TRBV15|TRBD2|TRBJ2-1|few
CATASGSYNEQFF
TGTGCCACCGCTAGCGGGAGCTACAATGAGCAGTTCTTC
>TRBV15|TRBD1|TRBJ1-1|medium-sized
CATRRGQVNTEAFF
TGTGCCACCAGGAGGGGACAGGTGAACACTGAAGCTTTCTTT
>TRBV20-1|-|TRBJ2-3|medium-sized
CSARRYGGARRDTQYF
TGCAGTGCTAGAAGGTATGGCGGGGCCCGTCGAGATACGCAGTATTTT
>TRBV6-1|TRBD2|TRBJ2-1|few
CASNNGLAGVGNEQFF
TGTGCCAGCAATAACGGACTAGCGGGAGTAGGAAATGAGCAGTTCTTC
>TRBV12-3/TRBV12-4|TRBD1|TRBJ2-2|medium-sized
CASSPGQGVTGELFF
TGTGCCAGCAGCCCGGGACAGGGGGTCACCGGGGAGCTGTTTTTT
>TRBV19|-|TRBJ2-3|-
CASSIRFGTDTQYF
TGTGCCAGTAGTATTCGCTTCGGGACAGATACGCAGTATTTT